This T cell receptor beta chain was obtained from a study of CD8+ T cells in alopecia areata. Across the study: Each of the treated patients was given oral tofacitinib, 5 to 10 mg twice daily, for moderate-to-severe alopecia areata.

Looked up from germline, CDR1 is WSHSY and CDR2 is SAAADI. V lost 7 bases and J lost 5; bases outside the gene matches: 5. The CDR3 has 13 amino acids. RNA was extracted and reverse transcribed into cDNA as the sequencing template. Clones were sequenced by immunoSEQ multiplex PCR, and TCRdb holds only the in-frame ones, with some missing. Among 150,000 to 200,000 clones listed, around three fifths were seen once. Regarding the study as a whole: Affected lesional scalp, above all in alopecia totalis/universalis, was more clonal than normal scalp.

Concerning this clone: The antigen is not known.

Treatment specified: oral pan-JAK inhibitor, 5-10 mg twice daily. Researchers gathered lesional scalp punch biopsies and peripheral blood from patients with alopecia areata. The source of this sequence is a human donor with alopecia areata. The chain carries TRBV10-2 and TRBJ1-5, with 7 bases lining up with TRBD1. The input for sequencing was CD4+ T cells sorted from blood, taken at week 24, from a patient treated with tofacitinib. The CDR3 coding sequence is TGCGCCAGCATGGAAGGGGGCCATCAGCCCCAGCATTTT. It yields the protein CASMEGGHQPQHF.